This TCR beta chain originates from a study of T cell clones after liver transplantation. Looking at the study overall: Post-transplant blood was tracked for graft-donor-reactive T cell clones identified in a pre-transplant mixed lymphocyte reaction. Tolerant meant at least one year fully off immunosuppression without liver enzymes above twice normal. Three of the eight recipients were HCV-positive; the rest had non-autoimmune, non-viral transplant indications.

Clones were read by immunoSEQ multiplex PCR, and TCRdb kept only the in-frame ones, dropping some. The sample has about 58,000 clones, roughly 70% seen once. Trimming stripped 5 bases from V and 1 base from J, with 9 bases between. The CDR3 is 13 residues long. Germline loops: CDR1 GTSNPN, CDR2 SVGIG (reference sequence). This specimen consisted of CD4+ T cells from blood, obtained at the approximately 16-month timepoint. The J gene is TRBJ1-5, the V gene TRBV30; D is possibly TRBD1 (5 bases). The receptor was isolated from a human patient who received a liver transplant. The graft donor may have given rise to some T cells. The CDR3 DNA is TGTGCCTGGCGTGGGGCAAGCAATCAGCCCCAGCATTTT. Its protein product is CAWRGASNQPQHF.